Only one count was recorded for the clone carrying this T cell receptor beta chain. From germline, CDR1 is KGHSH and CDR2 LQKENI. Deletions cut 4 bases from V and 1 base from J, with 13 bases between. This CDR3 region has 15 residues. This record belongs to a study of blood T cell repertoires in COVID-19. This study enrolled people aged roughly 18 to 90 from approximately 24 US geographic areas. Sequencing was performed with immunoSEQ multiplex PCR; in TCRdb, only in-frame clones are kept and a portion is missing. Of approximately 220,000 clones listed, roughly 85% are singletons. The chain links TRBV18 to TRBJ2-5; tentatively, D is TRBD2 (6 bases). The TCR sequence derives from a woman aged 40 to 49 who had been exposed to COVID-19. What was sequenced was PBMCs or T cells enriched from blood (not recorded which). The CDR3 is CASSRGGESQETQYF. The CDR3 nucleotides are TGTGCCAGCTCACGCGGAGGGGAGTCCCAAGAGACCCAGTACTTC.